Below, one T cell receptor beta chain is given with its context. The specificity of this receptor is unknown. No quality values exist for individual bases; no much larger clone is one base distant. The data stem from a study of long-term antiretroviral therapy in people with HIV (dated by TCRdb to 2022 to 2024). With respect to the entire study: Collection of the earliest samples took place about a decade ahead of the 2015 WHO recommendation for immediate ART, at a time when ART was typically delayed until CD4 counts fell. Whether ART initiation and durable HIV suppression were associated with changes in peripheral blood TRB repertoire composition and diversity was tested in a retrospective serial study. The cohort contributed 150 to 200 cryopreserved PBMC samples from a few dozen adults with confirmed HIV infection, collected serially over a mean of about 6 years (range 1-12). Among the 25 to 30 participants with HIV, around ten were female. Test extractions of a monoclonal T-cell line alongside 30 or so polyclonal samples showed no cross-contamination during QIAcube processing.

Participants were included only if at least one PBMC sample before ART initiation and at least two post-ART samples were available. Treatment was received in the United States of America by all participants with HIV. Before DNA extraction, cryopreserved samples containing about 0.9-10 million PBMC were thawed and washed. At the time of the earliest PBMC sample, participants with HIV were aged between about 20 and 54 years. PBMC samples were contributed by each participant from 1-4 timepoints before ART initiation and 2-8 timepoints after ART initiation, with a median of 7 samples. Serial HIV viral load, CD4+ T-cell count, ART history and demographic data were obtained for every participant. A Qiagen kit on a QIAcube was used to extract genomic DNA from unsorted PBMC, with samples processed in batches of 12. Including cysteine and phenylalanine, the CDR3 has 14 amino acids. Only the CDR3 DNA stays, 42 bases, in frame from base 1. V drops 5 bases and J drops 2 bases, leaving 7 bases in between. The germline V gene supplies CDR1 MNHEY and CDR2 SVGAGI.

Sequencing of the TRB variable region was done with the immunoSEQ hsTCRB v3.0 assay at survey level resolution. The target sequencing depth for TRB was roughly 35,000-55,000 T-cell genomes per sample. Pooled TRB libraries were sequenced on an Illumina MiSeq with a v3 150-cycle kit. The paper's data handling went like this. Analysis of repertoires was carried out in R inside a reproducible Nextflow workflow spanning QC, data transformation and analysis. Custom analyses were implemented in LymphoSeq2, an R package for AIRR-Seq data exploration. After excluding a few samples that yielded fewer than 5000 total TRB sequences, approximately 180 HIV repertoires remained for analysis. Of the 188 retained HIV repertoires, about 60 were collected before and about 130 after ART initiation. Each repertoire was downsampled to 5000 TRB nucleotide sequences, and summary statistics were averaged across 100 downsampling iterations. TRB sequences were retained for analysis only if CDR3 regions of at least seven amino acids were present. A Shannon entropy-derived clonality score and the Gini coefficient were used to measure diversity. In the repertoire networks, any two of the top 5000 CDR3 amino acid sequences were connected whenever the two sequences differed by an edit distance of one. Antigen specificity groups and MHC restriction were predicted for TRB CDR3 amino acid sequences with GLIPH2. To flag known associations with CMV, EBV, HIV or tissue antigens, CDR3 amino acid sequences were compared against VDJdb and McPAS-TCR. Pre-ART, post-ART and control groups were compared with Wilcoxon signed-rank tests and Holm-Bonferroni correction. TCRdb re-hosts the immuneACCESS table, in-frame sequences only. Its copies lack some clones; in the studies checked, an unresolved V gene accounts for under half of them, and the cause for the rest is not known. V, J and clone size were drawn from that table, and D and trimming were deduced from the DNA. For this sample there are roughly 34,000 clones; 94% appear just once. The top ten hold less than 4% of the sample.

What the authors observed across the whole study: Narrower CDR3 length ranges were observed in HIV repertoires than in controls, and an antigen-experienced repertoire with only a slight naive shift after ART was suggested by the network structure. Expanded TRB clones identified before ART initiation dominated the repertoire across all time points, though the dominance fluctuated and decreased in many PLHIV after ART. Limited PBMC availability meant only the TCR beta chain was sequenced, without alpha chain pairing. Because pre-ART samples had limited cell numbers, unsorted PBMC were profiled rather than sorted CD4+ and CD8+ T cells. ART initiation was associated with a significant increase in TRB diversity, but diversity stayed significantly below transplant donor controls even after long-term ART. The samples span the years 2004 to 2017, and the ART regimens used at that time may not be as effective as current regimens. Inferences about post-ART repertoire changes were limited because no data were available on ART adherence, viral resistance or therapy changes.

Here the sequenced sample was unsorted PBMCs, taken 5 to 5.5 years after starting antiretroviral therapy. The sequence links TRBV6-5 to TRBJ1-6, with the identity of the D gene unclear. The TCR comes from a woman aged 45-60 years with HIV. The DNA sequence reads TGTGCCAGCAGTGGGTTTGCCTATAATTCACCCCTCCACTTT. Translated, this is CASSGFAYNSPLHF.